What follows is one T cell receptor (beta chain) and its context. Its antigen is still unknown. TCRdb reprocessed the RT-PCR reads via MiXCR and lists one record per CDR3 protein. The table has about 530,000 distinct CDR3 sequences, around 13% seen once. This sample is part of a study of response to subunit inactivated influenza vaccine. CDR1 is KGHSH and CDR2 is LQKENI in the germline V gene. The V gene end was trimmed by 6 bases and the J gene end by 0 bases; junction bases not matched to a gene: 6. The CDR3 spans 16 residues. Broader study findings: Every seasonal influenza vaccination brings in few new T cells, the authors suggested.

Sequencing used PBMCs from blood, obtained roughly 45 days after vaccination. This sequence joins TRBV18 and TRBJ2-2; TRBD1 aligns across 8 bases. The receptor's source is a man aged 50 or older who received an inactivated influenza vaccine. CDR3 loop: CASSPDRAANTGELFF. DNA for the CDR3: TGTGCCAGCTCCCCGGACAGGGCCGCGAACACCGGGGAGCTGTTTTTT.